The 14 T cell receptor beta chains listed next were all sequenced from one sample in a study of shared clonotypes between healthy human individuals. Sequencing used immunoSEQ multiplex PCR; TCRdb keeps in-frame clones, though not all of them. The sample consists of over 800,000 clones, 90% to 95% of them appearing once. CD45RO-negative, CCR7-positively selected cells formed the naive CD8 fraction, excluding terminally differentiated effector memory CD45RA+ cells. Input material: naive CD8+ T cells sorted from blood. These receptors came from a man under 40 in good health.

The rearrangement links TRBV27 to TRBJ2-1; 7 bases match TRBD2. Germline trimming cut 4 bases from V and 8 bases from J; bases unmatched to any gene: 5. CDR1 and CDR2 (germline): MNHEY, SMNVEV (reference sequence). The CDR3 contains 13 residues. CDR3 coding DNA: TGTGCCAGCAGTTGGGGGAGGGCCGATGAGCAGTTCTTC. It encodes CASSWGRADEQFF.

The chain recombines TRBV7-6 with TRBJ2-7; TRBD1 agrees at 9 bases. CDR1 and CDR2 (germline): SGHVS, FNYEAQ. After removal of 2 bases from V and 3 bases from J, the junction contained 11 bases not matched to a gene. This CDR3 has 17 residues. This CDR3 reads CASSLSGTGFLLYEQYF. In DNA form, the CDR3 reads TGTGCCAGCAGCTTAAGTGGGACAGGGTTCCTCCTCTACGAGCAGTACTTC.

The chain is built from TRBV5-1 and TRBJ1-2, with D unresolved. V gave up 3 bases and J gave up 0 bases, with 9 bases separating them. CDR1 is SGHRS and CDR2 is YFSETQ in the germline V gene. CDR3 length equals 14 residues. The CDR3 nucleotides are TGCGCCAGCAGCTCGGTACCCTCTAACTATGGCTACACCTTC. Its protein product is CASSSVPSNYGYTF. The variable domain in full, with the rest retrieved from reference TRBV5-1 and TRBJ1-2, is KAGVTQTPRYLIKTRGQQVTLSCSPISGHRSVSWYQQTPGQGLQFLFEYFSETQRNKGNFPGRFSGRQFSNSRSEMNVSTLELGDSALYLCASSSVPSNYGYTFGSGTRLTVV.

The chain joins TRBV7-9 to TRBJ2-3; 8 bases match TRBD2. The CDR3 is 17 amino acids. Unmatched junction bases numbered 10, after V lost 1 base and J lost 4 bases. Germline assignment: CDR1 SEHNR and CDR2 FQNEAQ (reference sequence). Here the CDR3 DNA reads TGTGCCAGCAGCTTAGGTCCGCCTAGCGGGTACTCAGATACGCAGTATTTT. It yields the protein CASSLGPPSGYSDTQYF. Full variable domain (missing parts from reference TRBV7-9 and TRBJ2-3): DTGVSQNPRHKITKRGQNVTFRCDPISEHNRLYWYRQTLGQGPEFLTYFQNEAQLEKSRLLSDRFSAERPKGSFSTLEIQRTEQGDSAMYLCASSLGPPSGYSDTQYFGPGTRLTVL.

This chain uses TRBV28 with TRBJ1-5; TRBD1 matches 7 bases. The germline gives CDR1 MDHEN, CDR2 SYDVKM. J was trimmed by 1 base and V by 5 bases; bases with no gene match: 2. The CDR3 totals 14 residues. The CDR3 DNA reads TGTGCCAGCAGTGACAGGGCCAGCAATCAGCCCCAGCATTTT. It codes for CASSDRASNQPQHF.

This chain connects TRBV28 to TRBJ2-1, with 11 positions matching TRBD2. The CDR3 covers 17 residues. Losses at the gene ends were 5 bases for V and 0 bases for J; bases not matched to a gene: 6. CDR1 and CDR2 (germline): MDHEN, SYDVKM. The CDR3 DNA reads as TGTGCCAGCAGTCCATGGACTAGCGGGTTCTCCTACAATGAGCAGTTCTTC. Translated, it gives CASSPWTSGFSYNEQFF.

V usage is TRBV4-1 and J usage is TRBJ2-1, with 9 bases aligning to TRBD1. The ends lost 1 base at V and 4 bases at J; junction bases unmatched: 5. The V gene's germline CDR1 is MGHRA and CDR2 YSYEKL. The CDR3 runs 16 residues. The CDR3 DNA follows: TGCGCCAGCAGCCAAGCTGACAGGGGGGAGTACAATGAGCAGTTCTTC. Residues: CASSQADRGEYNEQFF.

The chain recombines TRBV19 with TRBJ1-1, with D unclear. Germline CDR1 LNHDA, CDR2 SQIVND (reference sequence). This CDR3 comprises 11 residues. V lost 3 bases and J lost 7, with 6 bases in between. The CDR3 coding sequence is TGTGCCAGTAGTATCGGGAATGAAGCTTTCTTT. Protein sequence: CASSIGNEAFF.

The chain uses TRBV2 and TRBJ2-7, with a possible D match to TRBD2 (5 bases). With 4 bases removed from V and 3 bases from J, the gap between germline ends came to 10 bases. This CDR3 comprises 13 residues. CDR1 is SNHLY and CDR2 is FYNNEI in the germline V gene. The CDR3 DNA sequence: TGTGCCAGCAGTGTTGGGAGCCGCTACGAGCAGTACTTC. It specifies CASSVGSRYEQYF.

The V and J genes are TRBV4-1 and TRBJ2-3; no clear D. This CDR3 comprises 13 residues. V lost 4 bases, J lost 7 bases, and 12 bases lay in between. CDR1 is MGHRA, CDR2 YSYEKL, per germline. The CDR3 sequence is CASSPAVQNTQYF. CDR3 sequence (DNA): TGCGCCAGCAGCCCGGCGGTACAAAATACGCAGTATTTT.

The chain recombines TRBV10-2 with TRBJ2-5, with TRBD2 matching 13 bases. V shed 6 bases and J 5 bases; nucleotides not matched to a gene: 6. The CDR3 length is 15 residues. From germline, CDR1 is WSHSY and CDR2 SAAADI. For the CDR3, the DNA is TGCGCCAGCAGGGCACTAGCGGGAGGGCAGGAGACCCAGTACTTC. Amino acids: CASRALAGGQETQYF.

The V gene is TRBV4-3, the J gene TRBJ2-1; D remains unclear. The CDR3 runs 13 residues. Germline V lookup: CDR1 LGHNA, CDR2 YSLEER. V was shortened by 1 base and J by 5 bases, with 6 bases between the two germline ends. The CDR3 DNA follows: TGCGCCAGCAGCCAAGTCCGAAACAATGAGCAGTTCTTC. It is translated as CASSQVRNNEQFF.

The CDR3 DNA follows: TGTGCCAGCAGCCGGACCAGGACAGACGAGGCTTTCTTT. This sequence encodes CASSRTRTDEAFF. The chain combines TRBV7-9 with TRBJ1-1, with D tentatively TRBD1 (6 bases). The CDR3 totals 13 residues. Trimming took 5 bases from V and 11 from J, leaving 18 bases between them. CDR1 is SEHNR and CDR2 is FQNEAQ in the germline V gene (reference sequence).

The chain has TRBV7-6 and TRBJ2-2, with 8 bases fitting TRBD2. This CDR3 is 16 amino acids long. Germline trimming cut 4 bases from V and 7 bases from J; bases unmatched to any gene: 11. CDR1 is SGHVS, CDR2 FNYEAQ, per germline. The CDR3 nucleotides are TGTGCCAGCAGCTCGGAGAGGACTAGCTTGGGCGGGGAGCTGTTTTTT. Protein product: CASSSERTSLGGELFF.